This T cell receptor beta chain originates from a study of T cell responses to AZD1222 COVID-19 vaccine. General observations from the study: Dominant CD4 TCR responses targeted spike regions 160-218 and 743-854. Repertoires in all cases were sampled only once the peak T cell response had passed.

This clone was recorded only once. The antigen is not known. From germline, CDR1 is MDHEN and CDR2 SYDVKM. With 8 bases clipped from V and 0 bases from J, the junction kept 4 bases outside the gene matches. The CDR3 loop spans 14 amino acids. Here immunoSEQ multiplex PCR was the method, and the copy in TCRdb shows in-frame clones only, minus some. The table shows about 97,000 clones, with 80% to 90% occurring only once. The chain joins TRBV28 to TRBJ1-1; 9 nucleotides line up with TRBD1. This clonotype originated in an adult in good health. The sample in question was peripheral blood, obtained on day 0 of AZD1222 vaccination. CDR3 residues: CASLGQGMNTEAFF. In DNA, the CDR3 is TGTGCCAGCCTGGGACAGGGTATGAACACTGAAGCTTTCTTT. The variable domain in full, with the rest retrieved from reference TRBV28 and TRBJ1-1, is DVKVTQSSRYLVKRTGEKVFLECVQDMDHENMFWYRQDPGLGLRLIYFSYDVKMKEKGDIPEGYSVSREKKERFSLILESASTNQTSMYLCASLGQGMNTEAFFGQGTRLTVV.